Shown below are 30 T cell receptor beta chains from a single sample sequenced in a study of T cells in localized non-small cell lung cancer. This table comes from immunoSEQ multiplex PCR, and its TCRdb copy is limited to in-frame clones, with some not included. The repertoire holds approximately 83,000 clones, with 88% as singletons. Sequenced material: peripheral blood, taken before any cancer treatment. The receptors derive from a woman aged 35-70 years with stage I squamous cell lung carcinoma.

The chain carries TRBV6-5 and TRBJ2-7; tentatively, D is TRBD1 (6 bases). Deletions cut 4 bases from V and 2 bases from J, with 15 bases between. Looked up from germline, CDR1 is MNHEY and CDR2 is SVGAGI. The CDR3 totals 15 residues. CDR3 in amino acids: CASSSPDRLTYEQYF. The CDR3 region has the DNA TGTGCCAGCAGTTCCCCGGACAGATTAACCTACGAGCAGTACTTC.

The CDR3 loop is CASSLSRYTEAFF. The CDR3 nucleotides read TGTGCCAGCAGTTTATCGCGGTACACTGAAGCTTTCTTT. The chain combines TRBV27 with TRBJ1-1; D unclear. V was cut by 0 bases and J by 3 bases, with 5 bases left in between. The CDR3 sequence is 13 residues long. CDR1 and CDR2 (germline): MNHEY, SMNVEV (reference sequence).

The chain recombines TRBV6-4 with TRBJ2-7, with 10 bases matching TRBD2. Trimming took 4 bases from V and 2 from J; bases not matched to a gene: 2. CDR1 is MRHNA and CDR2 is SNTAGT in the germline V gene. The CDR3 has 14 amino acids. The CDR3 coding sequence is TGTGCCAGCAGTGCTAGCGGGGGAGCCTACGAGCAGTACTTC. Translation gives CASSASGGAYEQYF.

The chain combines TRBV4-1 with TRBJ2-2; D gene unclear. The germline V gene encodes CDR1 MGHRA and CDR2 YSYEKL. The V and J ends lost 4 bases and 0 bases respectively, with 9 bases between them. The length of the CDR3 is 15 residues. The DNA for the CDR3 is TGCGCCAGCAGCCGACCCGGCCCGAACACCGGGGAGCTGTTTTTT. It codes for CASSRPGPNTGELFF.

The rearrangement uses TRBV6-5 and TRBJ1-1; no reliable D call. Germline CDR1 is MNHEY and CDR2 is SVGAGI. This CDR3 is 13 amino acids long. The V and J ends lost 7 bases and 0 bases respectively, with 9 bases between them. CDR3 region: CASINLLNTEAFF. As DNA, the CDR3 is TGTGCCAGCATTAACCTATTGAACACTGAAGCTTTCTTT.

CDR3 protein: CASSLMGGNQPQHF. For the CDR3, the DNA is TGTGCCAGCAGCTTGATGGGGGGGAATCAGCCCCAGCATTTT. The J gene is TRBJ1-5, the V gene TRBV5-5; TRBD1 might be the D (5 bases). V lost 1 base and J 4 bases, leaving 9 bases between the germline ends. The CDR3 sequence is 14 residues long. The V gene's germline CDR1 is SGHKS and CDR2 YYEKEE (reference sequence).

This clone was found once. This rearrangement joins TRBV7-6 to TRBJ2-3; TRBD1 aligns across 9 bases. The V and J ends lost 0 bases and 1 base, in that order; junction bases with no gene match: 2. Germline values: CDR1 SGHVS, CDR2 FNYEAQ. The CDR3 loop spans 16 amino acids. The CDR3 sequence: CASSLAGTGRTDTQYF. The CDR3 DNA is TGTGCCAGCAGCTTAGCCGGGACAGGGCGCACAGATACGCAGTATTTT.

In the case of this clone: At one boundary the junction diverges from the germline segment, which might be a read error. J is TRBJ1-3 and V is TRBV13, with D possibly matching TRBD1 (6 bases). The CDR3 covers 16 residues. Per the germline V gene, CDR1 is PRHDT and CDR2 is FYEKMQ (reference sequence). The CDR3 DNA is TGTGCTAGCACGAACAGGGCCGACAGCTCTGGAAACACCATATATTTT. Its translation is CASTNRADSSGNTIYF. The variable domain in full, with the rest retrieved from reference TRBV13 and TRBJ1-3, is AAGVIQSPRHLIKEKRETATLKCYPIPRHDTVYWYQQGPGQDPQFLISFYEKMQSDKGSIPDRFSAQQFSDYHSELNMSSLELGDSALYFCASTNRADSSGNTIYFGEGSWLTVV.

This chain uses TRBV5-1 with TRBJ1-1; no clear D gene. Germline lookup yields CDR1 SGHRS and CDR2 YFSETQ. V lost 0 bases and J 0 bases, leaving 6 bases between the germline ends. The CDR3 consists of 14 residues. The CDR3 nucleotides are TGCGCCAGCAGCTTGGGGGAGATGAACACTGAAGCTTTCTTT. Protein sequence: CASSLGEMNTEAFF.

The chain combines TRBV19 with TRBJ1-1, with 8 bases that match TRBD1. The germline gives CDR1 LNHDA, CDR2 SQIVND (reference sequence). The trim removed 4 bases at V and 4 bases at J, leaving 8 bases unmatched. This CDR3 comprises 15 residues. The CDR3 loop reads CASSTRTGMSTEAFF. CDR3 in DNA: TGTGCCAGTAGTACGAGGACAGGGATGAGCACTGAAGCTTTCTTT.

This clone has just a few counts. The chain joins TRBV30 to TRBJ1-1; weak D call: TRBD1 (6 bases). CDR1 is GTSNPN and CDR2 is SVGIG in the germline V gene (reference sequence). Trimming shortened V by 1 base and J by 0 bases, and 9 bases separated the two germline ends. The CDR3 totals 14 residues. DNA of the CDR3: TGTGCCTGGAGTGACGGGGGGCTGAACACTGAAGCTTTCTTT. Encoded protein: CAWSDGGLNTEAFF.

The chain carries TRBV30 and TRBJ1-1, with D uncertain. This CDR3 has 14 amino acids. The V end lost 0 bases, the J end lost 0 bases, and 8 bases lay between the germline ends. Germline loops: CDR1 GTSNPN, CDR2 SVGIG (reference sequence). The CDR3 loop is CAWSVKVLNTEAFF. The CDR3, as DNA: TGTGCCTGGAGTGTTAAGGTTTTGAACACTGAAGCTTTCTTT.

This clone ranks as medium-sized. The chain is built from TRBV5-4 and TRBJ1-5; 7 nucleotides line up with TRBD1. Germline assignment: CDR1 SGHNT and CDR2 YYREEE (reference sequence). V gave up 4 bases and J gave up 5 bases; unmatched junction bases: 3. CDR3 size: 13 residues. CDR3 bases: TGTGCCAGCAGCACCGGGACAGATCAGCCCCAGCATTTT. Its translation is CASSTGTDQPQHF.

The rearrangement links TRBV6-5 to TRBJ2-5, with D uncertain. V was shortened by 6 bases and J by 5 bases, with 7 bases between the two germline ends. CDR3 length: 11 residues. The germline V gene has CDR1 MNHEY and CDR2 SVGAGI. CDR3 region: CASRPGETQYF. The CDR3 DNA reads TGTGCCAGCAGACCCGGGGAGACCCAGTACTTC.

The chain uses TRBV18 and TRBJ2-7, with 9 bases lining up with TRBD1. Trimming took 2 bases from V and 5 from J; bases not matched to a gene: 7. This CDR3 comprises 15 residues. CDR1 KGHSH and CDR2 LQKENI come from the germline V gene. The CDR3 DNA reads TGTGCCAGCTCACCATCGGGGACAGGGAAGAACGAGCAGTACTTC. This gives the protein CASSPSGTGKNEQYF.

This sequence joins TRBV7-8 and TRBJ2-1; possible D gene TRBD1, 5 bases. The germline CDR1 and CDR2 sequences are SGHVS and FQNEAQ. CDR3 length equals 13 residues. V was shortened by 3 bases and J by 6 bases, with 9 bases between the two germline ends. This chain's CDR3 is CASSFQGPNEQFF. CDR3 bases: TGTGCCAGCAGCTTCCAGGGCCCCAATGAGCAGTTCTTC.

In its sample, this clone was seen once. DNA of the CDR3: TGCGCCAGCAGCGCCGACAGGGTTACGGGTTTCTTT. It is translated as CASSADRVTGFF. This chain links TRBV5-1 with TRBJ1-1, with 7 nucleotides matching TRBD1. Per the germline V gene, CDR1 is SGHRS and CDR2 is YFSETQ. The CDR3 contains 12 residues. The junction had 10 bases not matched to a gene; V was cut back by 4 bases and J by 13 bases.

The rearrangement uses TRBV5-1 and TRBJ1-6; 9 nucleotides line up with TRBD1. CDR3 length equals 15 residues. Germline trimming cut 4 bases from V and 8 bases from J; bases unmatched to any gene: 7. Germline V gene sequence: CDR1 SGHRS, CDR2 YFSETQ. As DNA, the CDR3 is TGCGCCAGCAGCCTGGGACAGGGTGGGTATTCACCCCTCCACTTT. It specifies CASSLGQGGYSPLHF.

V usage is TRBV14 and J usage is TRBJ2-7; D gene uncertain. V lost 2 bases and J lost 2, with 4 bases in between. The germline V gene has CDR1 SGHDN and CDR2 FVKESK. CDR3 length: 12 amino acids. CDR3 sequence reads: CASSQTPYEQYF. The CDR3 coding sequence is TGTGCCAGCAGCCAAACGCCCTACGAGCAGTACTTC. Full variable domain (remainder filled in from reference TRBV14 and TRBJ2-7): EAGVTQFPSHSVIEKGQTVTLRCDPISGHDNLYWYRRVMGKEIKFLLHFVKESKQDESGMPNNRFLAERTGGTYSTLKVQPAELEDSGVYFCASSQTPYEQYFGPGTRLTVT.

V usage is TRBV9 and J usage is TRBJ1-1, with TRBD1 matching 8 bases. CDR1 and CDR2 from the germline V gene are SGDLS and YYNGEE. CDR3 size: 14 residues. V gave up 2 bases and J gave up 7 bases; unmatched junction bases: 7. DNA for the CDR3: TGTGCCAGCAGCGTGGGACAGGCGAGCTTTGAAGCTTTCTTT. Its protein product is CASSVGQASFEAFF.

This clone was counted only a few times. The V and J genes are TRBV25-1 and TRBJ2-5; the D call may be TRBD1 or TRBD2 (5 bases each). Per germline, CDR1 MGHDK and CDR2 SYGVNS. CDR3 length: 13 residues. The V end lost 0 bases, the J end lost 6 bases, and 8 bases lay between the germline ends. The CDR3 DNA is TGTGCCAGCAGTGAATATGGGGGTCAGACCCAGTACTTC. This gives the protein CASSEYGGQTQYF.

V usage is TRBV2 and J usage is TRBJ2-5, with TRBD2 identical over 15 bases. V was clipped by 9 bases and J by 2 bases; unmatched bases: 10. The CDR3 runs 17 residues. The germline gives CDR1 SNHLY, CDR2 FYNNEI. DNA of the CDR3: TGTGCCAGTGTGGAGGGACTAGCGGGGGGCGGGCAAGAGACCCAGTACTTC. It is translated as CASVEGLAGGGQETQYF.

V is TRBV4-2 and J is TRBJ1-4; 9 positions match TRBD1. This CDR3 is built from 15 residues. J was trimmed by 5 bases and V by 7 bases; bases with no gene match: 8. Germline V CDR1 and CDR2: LGHNA, YNFKEQ. The CDR3, as DNA: TGTGCCAGCACCCTATTCGGGACAGGGAATGAAAAACTGTTTTTT. Its translation: CASTLFGTGNEKLFF.

The chain employs TRBV5-4 and TRBJ2-5; D may match TRBD1 or TRBD2 (5 bases each). The V and J ends lost 2 bases and 4 bases respectively, with 18 bases between them. Looked up from germline, CDR1 is SGHNT and CDR2 is YYREEE (reference sequence). The CDR3 length is 16 residues. The CDR3 DNA reads TGTGCCAGCAGCTTTATTCCGGGACCAAGCACAGAGACCCAGTACTTC. Protein: CASSFIPGPSTETQYF. The full variable domain, completed using reference TRBV5-4 and TRBJ2-5, is ETGVTQSPTHLIKTRGQQVTLRCSSQSGHNTVSWYQQALGQGPQFIFQYYREEENGRGNFPPRFSGLQFPNYSSELNVNALELDDSALYLCASSFIPGPSTETQYFGPGTRLLVL.

CDR3 loop: CASSYNRLATNEKLFF. CDR3 nucleotide sequence: TGTGCCAGCAGTTACAACAGACTTGCAACTAATGAAAAACTGTTTTTT. The chain employs TRBV6-6 and TRBJ1-4, with no clear D. The CDR3 length is 16 residues. Between the trimmed V and J ends, which lost 2 bases and 0 bases, there was a span of 10 bases. Germline CDR1 MNHNY, CDR2 SVGAGI (reference sequence).

The rearrangement uses TRBV11-2 and TRBJ1-5; no clear D. V gave up 3 bases and J gave up 7 bases, with 10 bases separating them. This CDR3 has 13 amino acids. The V gene's germline CDR1 is SGHAT and CDR2 FQNNGV. The CDR3, as DNA: TGTGCCAGCAGCTTCGCGGAACGCCAGCCCCAGCATTTT. It is translated as CASSFAERQPQHF.

The genes are TRBV6-4 and TRBJ1-2; no reliable D call. CDR1 is MRHNA, CDR2 SNTAGT, per germline. The CDR3 has 12 amino acids. Trimming stripped 2 bases from V and 7 bases from J, with 8 bases between. The CDR3 nucleotides are TGTGCCAGCAGTGACGGAGCCTTTGGCTACACCTTC. Translated, it gives CASSDGAFGYTF.

The chain recombines TRBV5-1 with TRBJ2-7; TRBD2 aligns across 13 bases. The trim removed 5 bases at V and 7 bases at J, leaving 9 bases unmatched. From germline, CDR1 is SGHRS and CDR2 YFSETQ. CDR3 size: 15 residues. CDR3: CASSSGTSGAREQYF. Here the CDR3 DNA reads TGCGCCAGCAGTTCTGGGACTAGCGGGGCAAGAGAGCAGTACTTC.

Here the CDR3 reads CASSSTGWGWNIQYF. Here the CDR3 DNA reads TGTGCCAGCAGCTCGACAGGTTGGGGATGGAACATTCAGTACTTC. The genes are TRBV5-6 and TRBJ2-4; D is possibly TRBD1 (6 bases). The CDR3 spans 15 residues. Germline lookup yields CDR1 SGHDT and CDR2 YYEEEE. V lost 3 bases to trimming and J lost 7 bases, with 17 bases between them.

The chain joins TRBV4-1 to TRBJ2-7; no firm D call. The germline gives CDR1 MGHRA, CDR2 YSYEKL. CDR3 size: 15 residues. Trimming took 0 bases from V and 0 from J, leaving 9 bases between them. In DNA, the CDR3 is TGCGCCAGCAGCCAAGATGGCAGCCTCTCCTACGAGCAGTACTTC. Its protein product is CASSQDGSLSYEQYF.